Listed below are T cell receptor beta chains from one sample, sequenced in a study of OX40 agonist ivuxolimab in advanced cancers. Sequencing was performed with immunoSEQ multiplex PCR; in TCRdb, only in-frame clones are kept and a portion is missing. The sample has under 90,000 clones; over 80% are singletons. The specimen was CD4+ or CD8+ T cells sorted from blood, collected in a trial of the OX40 agonist ivuxolimab. These receptors originate from an adult with an advanced solid tumor such as melanoma, head and neck, liver or kidney cancer. Each CDR3 is given with its conserved first and last residue. D genes are given only for firm matches. Some rows have no size entry. The others give once, few or many, or a class for an expanded clone.

TRBV18,NA,NA,TRBJ1-1,CASLGDRNTEAFF,TGTGCCAGTCTAGGTGATCGGAACACTGAAGCTTTCTTT
TRBV7-9,NA,TRBD1,TRBJ2-1,CASSSSTGVSSSPYNEQFF,TGTGCCAGCAGCTCTTCGACAGGGGTCTCTTCGTCCCCCTACAATGAGCAGTTCTTC
TRBV19,NA,TRBD2,TRBJ2-1,CASSIPSGIYNEQFF,TGTGCCAGTAGTATCCCTAGCGGGATCTACAATGAGCAGTTCTTC
TRBV19,NA,TRBD2,TRBJ2-5,CASSISLAGGPWETQYF,TGTGCCAGTAGTATAAGCCTAGCGGGAGGGCCTTGGGAGACCCAGTACTTC
TRBV5-4,once,TRBD1,TRBJ2-2,CASSWTGQANTGELFF,TGTGCCAGCAGCTGGACCGGACAGGCGAACACCGGGGAGCTGTTTTTT
TRBV11-2,NA,NA,TRBJ1-4,CASSSRYPGGSEKLFF,TGTGCCAGCAGCTCTCGTTACCCGGGGGGTAGTGAAAAACTGTTTTTT
TRBV5-1,NA,NA,TRBJ2-1,CASSLASSASYNEQFF,TGCGCCAGCAGCTTGGCTTCTAGCGCCTCCTACAATGAGCAGTTCTTC
TRBV9,NA,NA,TRBJ2-2,CASSGSVPGELFF,TGTGCCAGCAGCGGGAGCGTTCCCGGGGAGCTGTTTTTT
TRBV7-2,NA,NA,TRBJ2-5,CASSPTGSETQYF,TGTGCCAGCAGTCCTACTGGCTCGGAGACCCAGTACTTC
TRBV19,few,NA,TRBJ2-7,CASSIEGRAIHEQYF,TGTGCCAGTAGTATAGAGGGCAGGGCGATCCACGAGCAGTACTTC
TRBV5-1,NA,TRBD1,TRBJ2-5,CASSLVGQGQETQYF,TGCGCCAGCAGCTTGGTGGGACAGGGCCAAGAGACCCAGTACTTC
TRBV5-1,NA,NA,TRBJ2-7,CASSGGPGPYEQYF,TGCGCCAGCAGCGGGGGACCAGGACCCTACGAGCAGTACTTC
TRBV2,once,TRBD2,TRBJ2-3,CASRKPGLAGGPSTDTQYF,TGTGCCAGCAGGAAGCCGGGACTAGCGGGAGGGCCGTCCACAGATACGCAGTATTTT
TRBV10-3,NA,NA,TRBJ2-5,CAISGGILQETQYF,TGTGCCATCAGTGGCGGGATTCTCCAAGAGACCCAGTACTTC
TRBV7-9,NA,TRBD2,TRBJ2-1,CASSLGPSGGYNEQFF,TGTGCCAGCAGCTTAGGCCCTAGCGGGGGGTACAATGAGCAGTTCTTC
TRBV27,NA,TRBD1,TRBJ1-5,CASSLSPKDRGSNQPQHF,TGTGCCAGCAGTCTAAGCCCTAAAGACAGGGGGAGCAATCAGCCCCAGCATTTT
TRBV7-2,few,TRBD1,TRBJ2-2,CASSPTGSNTGELFF,TGTGCCAGCAGCCCGACAGGGTCGAACACCGGGGAGCTGTTTTTT
TRBV7-2,NA,TRBD2,TRBJ2-3,CASSLRGGSRYGGTDTQYF,TGTGCCAGCAGCTTAAGGGGAGGGTCGAGGTATGGAGGCACAGATACGCAGTATTTT
TRBV5-1,NA,NA,TRBJ2-7,CASSLAADRLPYEQYF,TGCGCCAGCAGCTTGGCCGCCGACAGGCTACCCTACGAGCAGTACTTC
TRBV27,NA,NA,TRBJ1-2,CASNPTGTRKAGGYTF,TGTGCCAGCAACCCTACAGGGACCAGAAAAGCGGGTGGCTACACCTTC